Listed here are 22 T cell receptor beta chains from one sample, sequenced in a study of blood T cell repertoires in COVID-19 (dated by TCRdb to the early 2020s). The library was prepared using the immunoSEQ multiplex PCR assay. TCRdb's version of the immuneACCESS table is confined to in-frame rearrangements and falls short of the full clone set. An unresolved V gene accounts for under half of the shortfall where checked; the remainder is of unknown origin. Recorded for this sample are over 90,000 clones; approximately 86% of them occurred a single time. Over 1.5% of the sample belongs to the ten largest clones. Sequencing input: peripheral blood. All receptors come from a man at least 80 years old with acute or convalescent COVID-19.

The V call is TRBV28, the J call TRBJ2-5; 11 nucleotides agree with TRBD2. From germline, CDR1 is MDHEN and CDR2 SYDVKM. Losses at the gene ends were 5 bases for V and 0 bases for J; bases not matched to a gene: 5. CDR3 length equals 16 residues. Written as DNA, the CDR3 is TGTGCCAGCAGTGTGACTAGCGGGACTAACCAAGAGACCCAGTACTTC. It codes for CASSVTSGTNQETQYF.

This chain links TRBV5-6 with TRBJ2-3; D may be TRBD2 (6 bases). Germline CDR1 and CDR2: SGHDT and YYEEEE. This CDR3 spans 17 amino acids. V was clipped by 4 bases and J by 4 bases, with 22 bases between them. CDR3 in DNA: TGTGCCAGCAGCCGCCGACCGGGACTTACGATCCCAGATACGCAGTATTTT. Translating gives CASSRRPGLTIPDTQYF.

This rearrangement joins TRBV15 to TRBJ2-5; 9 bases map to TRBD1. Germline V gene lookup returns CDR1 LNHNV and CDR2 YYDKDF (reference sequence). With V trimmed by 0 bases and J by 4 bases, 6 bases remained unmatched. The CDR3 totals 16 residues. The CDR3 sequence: CATSRDGTGRVETQYF. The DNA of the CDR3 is TGTGCCACCAGCAGAGATGGGACAGGGCGGGTAGAGACCCAGTACTTC.

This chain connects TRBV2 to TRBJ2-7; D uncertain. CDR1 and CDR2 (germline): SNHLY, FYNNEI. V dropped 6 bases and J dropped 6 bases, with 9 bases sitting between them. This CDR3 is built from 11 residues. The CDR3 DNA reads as TGTGCCAGCAGCCAGTCGCCCGAGCAGTACTTC. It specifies CASSQSPEQYF.

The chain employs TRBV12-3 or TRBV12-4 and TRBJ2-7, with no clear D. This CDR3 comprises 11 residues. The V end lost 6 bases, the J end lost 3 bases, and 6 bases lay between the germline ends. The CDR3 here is CASSYDYEQYF. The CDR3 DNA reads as TGTGCCAGCAGCTACGACTACGAGCAGTACTTC.

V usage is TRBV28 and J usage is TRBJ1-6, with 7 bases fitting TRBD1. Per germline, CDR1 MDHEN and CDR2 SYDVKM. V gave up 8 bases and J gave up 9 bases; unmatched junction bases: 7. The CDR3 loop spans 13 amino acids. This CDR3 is CASLDRAASPLHF. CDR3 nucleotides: TGTGCCAGCCTAGACAGGGCCGCTTCACCCCTCCACTTT.

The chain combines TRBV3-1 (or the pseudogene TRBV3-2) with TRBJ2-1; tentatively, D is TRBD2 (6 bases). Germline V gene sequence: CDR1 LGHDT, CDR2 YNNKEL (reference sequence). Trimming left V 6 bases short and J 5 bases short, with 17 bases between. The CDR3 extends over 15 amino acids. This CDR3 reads CASRSARGSHNEQFF. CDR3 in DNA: TGTGCCAGCAGATCTGCTCGGGGGTCCCACAATGAGCAGTTCTTC.

The CDR3 sequence: CASSITGINQPQHF. The CDR3 DNA sequence: TGTGCCAGTAGTATTACAGGGATCAATCAGCCCCAGCATTTT. V and J are TRBV19 and TRBJ1-5; a possible D gene is TRBD1 (6 bases). The CDR3 has 14 amino acids. V was clipped by 3 bases and J by 3 bases, with 9 bases between them. Germline V gene lookup returns CDR1 LNHDA and CDR2 SQIVND (reference sequence).

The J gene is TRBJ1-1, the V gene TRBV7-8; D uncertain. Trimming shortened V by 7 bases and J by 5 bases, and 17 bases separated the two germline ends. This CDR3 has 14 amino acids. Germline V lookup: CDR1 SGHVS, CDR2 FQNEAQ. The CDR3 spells CASTPAWEETEAFF. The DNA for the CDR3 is TGTGCCAGCACCCCTGCGTGGGAGGAGACTGAAGCTTTCTTT.

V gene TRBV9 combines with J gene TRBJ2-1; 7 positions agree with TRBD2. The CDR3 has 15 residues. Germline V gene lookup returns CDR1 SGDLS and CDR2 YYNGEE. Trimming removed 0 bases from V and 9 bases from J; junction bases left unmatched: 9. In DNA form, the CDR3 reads TGTGCCAGCAGCGTAGCACCGGGAGGTCAGAGTGAGCAGTTCTTC. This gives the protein CASSVAPGGQSEQFF.

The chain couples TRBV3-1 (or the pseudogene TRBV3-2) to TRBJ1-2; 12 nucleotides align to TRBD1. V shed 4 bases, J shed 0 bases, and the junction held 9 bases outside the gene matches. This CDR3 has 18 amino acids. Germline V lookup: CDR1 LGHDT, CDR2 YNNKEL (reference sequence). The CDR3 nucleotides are TGTGCCAGCAGCCGAAACCGGGACAGGGGGCTCTCTAACTATGGCTACACCTTC. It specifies CASSRNRDRGLSNYGYTF.

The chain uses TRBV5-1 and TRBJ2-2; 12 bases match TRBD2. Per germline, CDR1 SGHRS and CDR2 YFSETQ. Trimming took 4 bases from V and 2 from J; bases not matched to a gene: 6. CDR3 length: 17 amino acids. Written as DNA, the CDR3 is TGCGCCAGCAGCCCATTGACTAGCGGGAGAAACACCGGGGAGCTGTTTTTT. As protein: CASSPLTSGRNTGELFF.

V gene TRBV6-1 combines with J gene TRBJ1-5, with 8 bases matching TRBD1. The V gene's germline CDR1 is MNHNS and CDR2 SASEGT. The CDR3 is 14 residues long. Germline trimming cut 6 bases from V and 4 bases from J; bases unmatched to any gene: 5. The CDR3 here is CASRGTGGNQPQHF. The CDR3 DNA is TGTGCCAGCAGGGGGACAGGAGGAAATCAGCCCCAGCATTTT.

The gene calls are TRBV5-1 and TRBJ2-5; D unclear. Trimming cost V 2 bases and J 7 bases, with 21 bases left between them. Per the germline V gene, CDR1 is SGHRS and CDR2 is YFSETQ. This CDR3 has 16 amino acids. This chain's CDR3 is CASSFTSSYNEGTQYF. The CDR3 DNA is TGCGCCAGCAGCTTTACGTCTAGTTACAACGAAGGGACCCAGTACTTC.

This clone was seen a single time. In nucleotides, the CDR3 is TGTGCCAGTAGCCTGACCCAGGGCACTGAAGCTTTCTTT. It specifies CASSLTQGTEAFF. The chain combines TRBV19 with TRBJ1-1; possible D gene TRBD1, 5 bases. CDR1 is LNHDA and CDR2 is SQIVND in the germline V gene (reference sequence). The CDR3 is made up of 13 amino acids. V was cut by 6 bases and J by 4 bases, with 12 bases left in between.

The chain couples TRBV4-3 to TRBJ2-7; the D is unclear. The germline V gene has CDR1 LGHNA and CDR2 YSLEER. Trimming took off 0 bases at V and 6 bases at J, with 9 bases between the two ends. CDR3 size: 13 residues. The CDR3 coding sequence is TGCGCCAGCAGCCAAGATCGGAGTAGCGAGCAGTACTTC. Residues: CASSQDRSSEQYF.

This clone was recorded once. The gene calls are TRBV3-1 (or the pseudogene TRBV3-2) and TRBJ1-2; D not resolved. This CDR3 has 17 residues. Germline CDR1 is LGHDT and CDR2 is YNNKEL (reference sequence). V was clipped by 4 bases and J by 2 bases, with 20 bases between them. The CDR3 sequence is CASSPRRYYPRNYGYTF. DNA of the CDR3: TGTGCCAGCAGCCCCAGGCGTTATTACCCCCGGAACTATGGCTACACCTTC.

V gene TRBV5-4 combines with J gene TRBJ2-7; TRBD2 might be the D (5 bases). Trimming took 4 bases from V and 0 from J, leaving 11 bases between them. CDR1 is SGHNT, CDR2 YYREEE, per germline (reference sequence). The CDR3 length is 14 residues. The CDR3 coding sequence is TGTGCCAGCAGCCTCCGGACTGGCTCCTACGAGCAGTACTTC. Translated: CASSLRTGSYEQYF.

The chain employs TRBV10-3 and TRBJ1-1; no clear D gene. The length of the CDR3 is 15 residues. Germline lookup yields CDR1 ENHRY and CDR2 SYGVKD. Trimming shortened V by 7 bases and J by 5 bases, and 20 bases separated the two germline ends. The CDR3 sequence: CAITPERGLWTEAFF. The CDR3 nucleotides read TGTGCCATCACCCCGGAAAGAGGGCTTTGGACTGAAGCTTTCTTT.

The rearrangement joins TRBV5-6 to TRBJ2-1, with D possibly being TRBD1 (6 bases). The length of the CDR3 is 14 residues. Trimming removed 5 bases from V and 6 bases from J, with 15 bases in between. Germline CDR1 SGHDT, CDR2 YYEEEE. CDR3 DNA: TGTGCCAGCAGTACAGGGATAGGAGGCAATGAGCAGTTCTTC. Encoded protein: CASSTGIGGNEQFF.

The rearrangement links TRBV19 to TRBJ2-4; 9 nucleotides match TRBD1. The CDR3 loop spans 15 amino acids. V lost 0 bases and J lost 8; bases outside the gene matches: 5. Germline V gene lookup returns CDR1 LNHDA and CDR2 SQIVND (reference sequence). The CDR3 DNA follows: TGTGCCAGTAGTATAGAAATGGACAGGGGTTACATTCAGTACTTC. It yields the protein CASSIEMDRGYIQYF. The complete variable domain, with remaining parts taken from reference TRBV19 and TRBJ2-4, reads DGGITQSPKYLFRKEGQNVTLSCEQNLNHDAMYWYRQDPGQGLRLIYYSQIVNDFQKGDIAEGYSVSREKKESFPLTVTSAQKNPTAFYLCASSIEMDRGYIQYFGAGTRLSVL.

As DNA, the CDR3 is TGTGCCAGCAGGATTCAGACTCTCTCGGGCAATGAGCAGTTCTTC. Translating it yields CASRIQTLSGNEQFF. V and J are TRBV2 and TRBJ2-1, with no clear D. The V and J ends lost 6 bases and 6 bases respectively, with 18 bases between them. This CDR3 comprises 15 residues. Germline V gene data show CDR1 as SNHLY and CDR2 as FYNNEI.